Each of the 15 T cell receptor beta chains below was sequenced from the same sample in a study of blood T cell repertoires in COVID-19. TCRdb keeps only in-frame clones here, not all; method: immunoSEQ multiplex PCR. In the table there are more than 35,000 clones, approximately 90% of which are singletons. What was sequenced was peripheral blood. These receptors originate from a human donor in a cohort sampled during active COVID-19.

The V gene is TRBV24-1, the J gene TRBJ2-7, with 8 bases lining up with TRBD2. The V gene's germline CDR1 is KGHDR and CDR2 SFDVKD. V dropped 3 bases and J dropped 0; count of bases not matched to a gene: 3. The CDR3 is 15 amino acids. The CDR3 DNA reads TGTGCCACCAGTGATCCCAGCGGGAGCTCCTACGAGCAGTACTTC. This encodes CATSDPSGSSYEQYF.

The DNA for the CDR3 is TGTGCCAGCAGCCCCCCAACTGGAAACACCATATATTTT. This translates into CASSPPTGNTIYF. The V and J genes are TRBV6-6 and TRBJ1-3, with unresolved D. V was clipped by 6 bases and J by 2 bases, with 8 bases between them. Looked up from germline, CDR1 is MNHNY and CDR2 is SVGAGI (reference sequence). The CDR3 totals 13 residues.

DNA for the CDR3: TGTGCCAGCAGCGTAGAAGGGACCGGGGGCTCCTACGAGCAGTACTTC. Translation gives CASSVEGTGGSYEQYF. The chain carries TRBV9 and TRBJ2-7; D is possibly TRBD2 (6 bases). Germline V gives CDR1 SGDLS, CDR2 YYNGEE. V lost 0 bases and J lost 0, with 13 bases in between. The CDR3 covers 16 residues. Supplemented by reference TRBV9 and TRBJ2-7, the full variable domain reads DSGVTQTPKHLITATGQRVTLRCSPRSGDLSVYWYQQSLDQGLQFLIQYYNGEERAKGNILERFSAQQFPDLHSELNLSSLELGDSALYFCASSVEGTGGSYEQYFGPGTRLTVT.

The chain carries TRBV15 and TRBJ1-5; D might be TRBD1 (6 bases). CDR3 length: 17 amino acids. Per the germline V gene, CDR1 is LNHNV and CDR2 is YYDKDF (reference sequence). The V end was cut by 1 base, the J end by 4 bases, with 17 bases between. CDR3 residues: CATSRGQGYWGNQPQHF. The CDR3 bases are TGTGCCACCAGCAGAGGGCAGGGGTATTGGGGTAATCAGCCCCAGCATTTT.

The gene calls are TRBV2 and TRBJ2-7, with TRBD1 as a possible D gene (5 bases). The CDR3 runs to 14 residues. Germline CDR1 is SNHLY and CDR2 is FYNNEI. V lost 4 bases, J lost 3 bases, and 13 bases lay in between. The CDR3 here is CASSAQGSGYEQYF. DNA for the CDR3: TGTGCCAGCAGTGCCCAGGGTTCGGGCTACGAGCAGTACTTC.

The chain combines TRBV18 with TRBJ1-2; D uncertain. This CDR3 comprises 15 residues. V lost 2 bases, J lost 7 bases, and 17 bases lay in between. The germline V gene has CDR1 KGHSH and CDR2 LQKENI. CDR3 DNA: TGTGCCAGCTCACCATCTCGCGCCCTCTCGGGTGGCTACACCTTC. It translates to CASSPSRALSGGYTF.

The J gene is TRBJ2-7, the V gene TRBV19, with a tentative D call TRBD2 (6 bases). The germline V gene encodes CDR1 LNHDA and CDR2 SQIVND (reference sequence). CDR3 length equals 14 residues. Trimming took off 1 base at V and 0 bases at J, with 7 bases between the two ends. CDR3 in DNA: TGTGCCAGTAGTATAGCGACTAGCTCCTACGAGCAGTACTTC. Protein sequence: CASSIATSSYEQYF.

V gene TRBV30 combines with J gene TRBJ2-2; 7 nucleotides agree with TRBD2. Trimming removed 3 bases from V and 0 bases from J; junction bases left unmatched: 1. Germline loops: CDR1 GTSNPN, CDR2 SVGIG (reference sequence). The CDR3 spans 14 residues. CDR3 loop: CAWRGRANTGELFF. The CDR3 DNA follows: TGTGCCTGGAGGGGGAGGGCGAACACCGGGGAGCTGTTTTTT.

This chain connects TRBV28 to TRBJ1-4; D gene ambiguous. The CDR3 extends over 16 amino acids. Germline V gene lookup returns CDR1 MDHEN and CDR2 SYDVKM. V was cut by 5 bases and J by 8 bases, with 21 bases left in between. CDR3 sequence reads: CASSPASGGIREKLFF. DNA of the CDR3: TGTGCCAGCAGTCCGGCCTCTGGAGGGATAAGGGAAAAACTGTTTTTT.

The table lists this clone with a few counts. CDR3 coding DNA: TGTGCCAGCAGCCGCCTTGGGCGCTCTGGAAACACCATATATTTT. This encodes CASSRLGRSGNTIYF. This chain joins TRBV7-9 and TRBJ1-3; D call uncertain. The length of the CDR3 is 15 residues. V was cut by 5 bases and J by 0 bases, with 11 bases left in between. CDR1 is SEHNR, CDR2 FQNEAQ, per germline (reference sequence).

A word on this clone: This CDR3 is also generated by other DNA sequences in the sample. This sequence joins TRBV10-1 and TRBJ2-2; 8 bases are shared with TRBD2. Germline assignment: CDR1 WNHNN and CDR2 SYGVQD (reference sequence). This CDR3 is built from 16 residues. V was clipped by 6 bases and J by 7 bases; unmatched bases: 13. This chain's CDR3 is CASSKGTTGGNGELFF. In nucleotides, the CDR3 is TGCGCCAGCAGCAAAGGGACCACGGGGGGGAACGGGGAGCTGTTTTTT.

About this clone: One end of the junction does not line up with germline, which may come from a read error. V usage is TRBV6-2 or TRBV6-3 and J usage is TRBJ1-2, with D perhaps matching TRBD1 (6 bases). The CDR3 covers 11 residues. The germline gives CDR1 MNHEY, CDR2 SVGEGT. The CDR3 bases are TGTGCCAGCAGCTCCTCCGGGACATTTAACTTC. It is translated as CASSSSGTFNF.

The chain is built from TRBV6-5 and TRBJ2-7; D is uncertain. Per germline, CDR1 MNHEY and CDR2 SVGAGI. This CDR3 spans 13 amino acids. V lost 7 bases to trimming and J lost 3 bases, with 13 bases between them. CDR3 DNA sequence: TGTGCCAGCAAAAGACGGGTAAACTACGAGCAGTACTTC. This gives the protein CASKRRVNYEQYF.

The chain uses TRBV6-5 and TRBJ2-7, with D hard to call. Deletions cut 7 bases from V and 4 bases from J, with 8 bases between. This CDR3 has 11 amino acids. CDR1 MNHEY and CDR2 SVGAGI come from the germline V gene. CDR3 in DNA: TGTGCCAGCACCTCAGTTTACGAGCAGTACTTC. This codes for CASTSVYEQYF.

This chain links TRBV7-2 with TRBJ2-7; 12 bases fit TRBD2. Germline-derived CDR1 and CDR2 are SGHTA and FQGNSA. Trimming cost V 3 bases and J 7 bases; bases outside gene matches: 7. This CDR3 is 15 amino acids long. The CDR3: CASSFRLAGEGEQYF. The CDR3 DNA reads TGTGCCAGCAGCTTTCGACTAGCGGGAGAGGGGGAGCAGTACTTC.